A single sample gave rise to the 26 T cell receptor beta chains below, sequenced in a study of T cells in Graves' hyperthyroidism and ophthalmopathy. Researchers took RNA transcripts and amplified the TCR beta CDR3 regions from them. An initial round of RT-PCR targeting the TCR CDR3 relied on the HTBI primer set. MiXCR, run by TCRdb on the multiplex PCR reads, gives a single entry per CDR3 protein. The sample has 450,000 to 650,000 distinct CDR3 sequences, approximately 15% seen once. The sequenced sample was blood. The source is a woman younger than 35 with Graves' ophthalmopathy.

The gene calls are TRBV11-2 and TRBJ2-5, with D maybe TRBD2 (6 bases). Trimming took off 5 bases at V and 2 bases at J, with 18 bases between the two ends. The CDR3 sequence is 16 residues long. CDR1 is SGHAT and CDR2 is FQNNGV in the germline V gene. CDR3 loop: CASSRLAWGVQETQYF. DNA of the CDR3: TGTGCCAGCAGCCGGCTAGCCTGGGGGGTACAAGAGACCCAGTACTTC.

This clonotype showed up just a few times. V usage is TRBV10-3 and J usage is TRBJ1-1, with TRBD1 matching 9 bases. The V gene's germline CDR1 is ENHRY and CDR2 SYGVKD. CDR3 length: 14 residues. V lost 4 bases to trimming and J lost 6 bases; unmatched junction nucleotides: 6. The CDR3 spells CAISVRDRDAEAFF. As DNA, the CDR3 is TGTGCCATCAGTGTACGGGACAGGGACGCTGAAGCTTTCTTT.

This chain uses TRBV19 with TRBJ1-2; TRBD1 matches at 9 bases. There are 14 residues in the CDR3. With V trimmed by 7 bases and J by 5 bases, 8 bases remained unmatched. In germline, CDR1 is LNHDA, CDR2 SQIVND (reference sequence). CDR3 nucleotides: TGTGCCAGTAATGAAGAGGACAGGGGATATGGCTACACCTTC. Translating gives CASNEEDRGYGYTF.

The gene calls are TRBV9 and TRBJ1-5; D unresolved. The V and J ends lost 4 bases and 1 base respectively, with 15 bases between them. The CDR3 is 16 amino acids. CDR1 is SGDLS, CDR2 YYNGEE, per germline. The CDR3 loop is CASSPGLVGSNQPQHF. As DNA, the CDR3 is TGTGCCAGCAGCCCTGGACTGGTGGGGAGCAATCAGCCCCAGCATTTT.

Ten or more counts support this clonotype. CDR3: CASSVGGTINSPLHF. The CDR3 bases are TGTGCCAGCAGCGTCGGCGGGACGATAAATTCACCCCTCCACTTT. This chain connects TRBV11-3 to TRBJ1-6, with D possibly TRBD1 on 5 matching bases. The germline CDR1 and CDR2 sequences are SGHNT and YENEEA. CDR3 length: 15 residues. V was cut by 5 bases and J by 7 bases, with 15 bases left in between.

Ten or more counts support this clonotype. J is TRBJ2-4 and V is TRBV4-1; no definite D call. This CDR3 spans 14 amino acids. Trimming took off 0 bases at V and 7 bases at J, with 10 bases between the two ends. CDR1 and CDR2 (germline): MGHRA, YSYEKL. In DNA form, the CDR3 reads TGCGCCAGCAGCCAAGATGGCAGAATCAACATTCAGTACTTC. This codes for CASSQDGRINIQYF.

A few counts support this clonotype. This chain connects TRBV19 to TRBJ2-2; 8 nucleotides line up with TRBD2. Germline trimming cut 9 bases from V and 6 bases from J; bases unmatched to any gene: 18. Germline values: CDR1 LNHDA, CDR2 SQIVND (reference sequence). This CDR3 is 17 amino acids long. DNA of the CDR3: TGTGCCAGAATCCCGTTTGGGGGCGGGAGGATAGCCGGGGAGCTGTTTTTT. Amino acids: CARIPFGGGRIAGELFF.

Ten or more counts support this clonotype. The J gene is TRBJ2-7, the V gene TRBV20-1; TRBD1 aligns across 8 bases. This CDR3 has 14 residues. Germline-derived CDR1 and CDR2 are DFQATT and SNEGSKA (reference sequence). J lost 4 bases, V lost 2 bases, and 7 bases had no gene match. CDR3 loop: CSARRDRLGYEQYF. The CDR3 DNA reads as TGCAGTGCTAGAAGGGACAGGCTGGGGTACGAGCAGTACTTC.

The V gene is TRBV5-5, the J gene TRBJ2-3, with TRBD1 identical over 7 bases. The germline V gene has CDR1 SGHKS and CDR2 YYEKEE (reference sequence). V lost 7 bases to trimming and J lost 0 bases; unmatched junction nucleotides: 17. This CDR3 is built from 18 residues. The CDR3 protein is CASLRGGRGGGSTDTQYF. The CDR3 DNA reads TGTGCCAGCCTACGCGGCGGGCGAGGGGGCGGAAGCACAGATACGCAGTATTTT.

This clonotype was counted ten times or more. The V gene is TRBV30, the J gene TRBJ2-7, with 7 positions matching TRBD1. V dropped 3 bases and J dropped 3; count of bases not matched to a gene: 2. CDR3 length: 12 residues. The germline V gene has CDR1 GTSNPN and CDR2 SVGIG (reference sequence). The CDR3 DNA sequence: TGTGCCTGGAGGGGGGACAGCTACGAGCAGTACTTC. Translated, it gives CAWRGDSYEQYF.

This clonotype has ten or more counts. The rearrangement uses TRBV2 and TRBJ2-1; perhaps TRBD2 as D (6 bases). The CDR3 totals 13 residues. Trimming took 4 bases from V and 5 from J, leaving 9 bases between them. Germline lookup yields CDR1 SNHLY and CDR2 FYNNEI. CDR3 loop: CASSVGGNNEQFF. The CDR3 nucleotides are TGTGCCAGCAGTGTAGGAGGGAACAATGAGCAGTTCTTC.

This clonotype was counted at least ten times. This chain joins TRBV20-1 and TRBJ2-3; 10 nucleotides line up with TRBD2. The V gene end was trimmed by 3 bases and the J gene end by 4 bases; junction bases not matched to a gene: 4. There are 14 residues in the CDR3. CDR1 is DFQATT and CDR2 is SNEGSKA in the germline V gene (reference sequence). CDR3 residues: CSASRGTSADTQYF. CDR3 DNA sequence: TGCAGTGCTAGTAGGGGGACTAGCGCAGATACGCAGTATTTT.

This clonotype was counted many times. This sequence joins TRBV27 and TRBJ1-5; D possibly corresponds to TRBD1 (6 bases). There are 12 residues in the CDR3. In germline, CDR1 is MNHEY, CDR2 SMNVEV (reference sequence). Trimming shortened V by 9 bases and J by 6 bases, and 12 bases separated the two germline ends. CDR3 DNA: TGTGCCAGTAAGACAGGCGGTCAGCCCCAGCATTTT. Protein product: CASKTGGQPQHF.

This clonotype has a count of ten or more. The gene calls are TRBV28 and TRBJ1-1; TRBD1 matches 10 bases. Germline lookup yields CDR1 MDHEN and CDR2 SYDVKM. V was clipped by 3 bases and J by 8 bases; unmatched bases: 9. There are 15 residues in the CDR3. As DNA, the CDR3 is TGTGCCAGCAGTTTGGACAGGGGGGGGGGACGGGAAGCTTTCTTT. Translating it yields CASSLDRGGGREAFF.

The CDR3 region is CASSLRTSGSIEQFF. The CDR3 DNA reads TGTGCCAGCAGCTTAAGGACTAGTGGTAGTATTGAGCAGTTCTTC. The rearrangement uses TRBV7-3 and TRBJ2-1, with 7 bases aligning to TRBD2. CDR3 length equals 15 residues. Germline trimming cut 1 base from V and 9 bases from J; bases unmatched to any gene: 9. Germline CDR1 and CDR2: SGHTA and FQGTGA.

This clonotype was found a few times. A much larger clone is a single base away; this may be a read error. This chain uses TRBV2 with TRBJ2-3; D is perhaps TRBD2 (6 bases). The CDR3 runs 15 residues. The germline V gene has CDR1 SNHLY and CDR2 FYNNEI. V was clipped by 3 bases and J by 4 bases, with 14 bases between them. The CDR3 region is CASSEREDPSDTQYF. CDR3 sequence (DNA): TGTGCCAGCAGTGAGAGGGAGGACCCGTCAGATACGCAGTATTTT.

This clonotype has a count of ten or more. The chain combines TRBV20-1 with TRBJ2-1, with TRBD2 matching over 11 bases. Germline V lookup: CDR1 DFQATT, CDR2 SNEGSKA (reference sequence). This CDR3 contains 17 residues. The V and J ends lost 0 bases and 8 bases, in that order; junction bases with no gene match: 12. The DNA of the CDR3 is TGCAGTGCTAGAGACTCCTCCCAGACTAGCGGGACACATGAGCAGTTCTTC. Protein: CSARDSSQTSGTHEQFF.

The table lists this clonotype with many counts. The CDR3 loop reads CASSPKGTPTTEAFF. DNA for the CDR3: TGTGCCAGCAGCCCAAAGGGGACGCCGACCACTGAAGCTTTCTTT. This chain connects TRBV7-9 to TRBJ1-1, with D perhaps TRBD1 (5 bases). Trimming stripped 5 bases from V and 4 bases from J, with 17 bases between. The CDR3 spans 15 residues. Looked up from germline, CDR1 is SEHNR and CDR2 is FQNEAQ (reference sequence).

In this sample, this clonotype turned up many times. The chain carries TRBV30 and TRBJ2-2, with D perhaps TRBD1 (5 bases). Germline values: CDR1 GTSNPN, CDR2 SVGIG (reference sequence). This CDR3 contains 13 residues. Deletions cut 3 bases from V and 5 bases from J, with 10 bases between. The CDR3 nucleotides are TGTGCCTGGAGAAGCAGGGATACCGGGGAGCTGTTTTTT. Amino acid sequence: CAWRSRDTGELFF.

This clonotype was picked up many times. The CDR3 region has the DNA TGTGCCAGCAGTTTATCACCAGGGGGGGGCTATGGCTACACCTTC. Its translation: CASSLSPGGGYGYTF. This chain links TRBV27 with TRBJ1-2; 7 bases line up with TRBD1. Germline loops: CDR1 MNHEY, CDR2 SMNVEV (reference sequence). The V gene end was trimmed by 0 bases and the J gene end by 4 bases; junction bases not matched to a gene: 5. The CDR3 contains 15 residues.

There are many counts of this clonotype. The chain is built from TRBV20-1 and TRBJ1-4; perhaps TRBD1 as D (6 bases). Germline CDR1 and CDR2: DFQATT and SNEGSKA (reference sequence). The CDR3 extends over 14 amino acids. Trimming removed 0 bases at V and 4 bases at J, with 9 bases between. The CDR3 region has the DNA TGCAGTGCTAGAGAGGGGGGGCATAATGAAAAACTGTTTTTT. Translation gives CSAREGGHNEKLFF.

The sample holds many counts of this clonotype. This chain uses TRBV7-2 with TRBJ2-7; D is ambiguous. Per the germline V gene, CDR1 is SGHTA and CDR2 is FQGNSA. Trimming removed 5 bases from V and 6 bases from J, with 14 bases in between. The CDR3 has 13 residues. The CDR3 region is CASSPGAGLEQYF. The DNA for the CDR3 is TGTGCCAGCAGCCCAGGAGCAGGCCTCGAGCAGTACTTC.

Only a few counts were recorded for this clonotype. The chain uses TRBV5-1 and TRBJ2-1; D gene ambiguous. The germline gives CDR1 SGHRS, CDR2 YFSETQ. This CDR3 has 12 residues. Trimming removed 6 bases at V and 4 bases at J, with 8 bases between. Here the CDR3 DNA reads TGCGCCAGCACAGAGACTTACAATGAGCAGTTCTTC. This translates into CASTETYNEQFF.

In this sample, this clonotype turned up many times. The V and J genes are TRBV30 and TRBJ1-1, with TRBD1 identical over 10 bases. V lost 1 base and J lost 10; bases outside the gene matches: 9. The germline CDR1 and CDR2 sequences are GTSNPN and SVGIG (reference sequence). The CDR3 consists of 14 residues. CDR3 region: CAWSGQGARWGAFF. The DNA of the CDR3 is TGTGCCTGGAGTGGACAGGGGGCGCGGTGGGGAGCTTTCTTT.

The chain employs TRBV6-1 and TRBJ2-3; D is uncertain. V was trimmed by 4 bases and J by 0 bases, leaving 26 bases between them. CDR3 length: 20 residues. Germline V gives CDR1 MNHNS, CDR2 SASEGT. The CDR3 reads CASSVRAFPGLTFSTDTQYF. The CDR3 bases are TGTGCCAGCAGTGTCCGGGCCTTCCCCGGATTGACATTTAGCACAGATACGCAGTATTTT.

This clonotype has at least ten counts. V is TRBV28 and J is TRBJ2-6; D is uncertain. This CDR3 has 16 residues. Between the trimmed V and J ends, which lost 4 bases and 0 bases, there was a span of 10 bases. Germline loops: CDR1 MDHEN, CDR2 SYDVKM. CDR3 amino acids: CASSSTRFSGANVLTF. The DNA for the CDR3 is TGTGCCAGCAGTTCCACACGTTTCTCTGGGGCCAACGTCCTGACTTTC. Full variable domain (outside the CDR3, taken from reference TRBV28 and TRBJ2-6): DVKVTQSSRYLVKRTGEKVFLECVQDMDHENMFWYRQDPGLGLRLIYFSYDVKMKEKGDIPEGYSVSREKKERFSLILESASTNQTSMYLCASSSTRFSGANVLTFGAGSRLTVL.